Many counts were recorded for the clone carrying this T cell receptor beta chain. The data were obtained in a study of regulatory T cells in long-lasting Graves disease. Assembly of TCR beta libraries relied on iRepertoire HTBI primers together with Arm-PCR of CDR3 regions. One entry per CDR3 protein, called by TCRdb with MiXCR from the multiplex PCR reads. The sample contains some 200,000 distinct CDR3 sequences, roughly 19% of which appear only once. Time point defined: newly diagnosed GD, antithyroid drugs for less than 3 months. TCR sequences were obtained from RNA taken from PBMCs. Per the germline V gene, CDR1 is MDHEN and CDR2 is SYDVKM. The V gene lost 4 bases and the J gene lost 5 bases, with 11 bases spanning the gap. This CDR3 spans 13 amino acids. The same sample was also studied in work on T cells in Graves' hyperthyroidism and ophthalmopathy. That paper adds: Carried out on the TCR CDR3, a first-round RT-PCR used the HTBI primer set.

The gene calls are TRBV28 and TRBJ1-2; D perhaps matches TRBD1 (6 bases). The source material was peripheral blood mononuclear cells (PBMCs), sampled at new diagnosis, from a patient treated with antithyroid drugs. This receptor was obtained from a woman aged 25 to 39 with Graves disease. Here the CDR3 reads CASSSGGSYGYTF. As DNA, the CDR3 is TGTGCCAGCAGTTCCGGGGGCAGTTATGGCTACACCTTC.